The present T cell receptor beta chain was sequenced within a study of beta chain features in type 1 diabetes. About the study: No patient-donor differences in age, gender, total cells or subset yield.

With regard to this clone: The antigen is not known.

Isolated RNA was reverse transcribed in full, so expressed TCRB transcripts were sequenced. Naive, central memory and regulatory T cell samples yielded around 3.3 million reads on average. TCRdb keeps only in-frame clones here, not all; method: immunoSEQ multiplex PCR. Here the sample spans 300,000 to 350,000 clones, roughly 13% being singletons. General study results and limits: Whether HLA type affects TCRB rearrangement stayed undetermined in the present work. There was a moderate but significant shortening of TCRB CDR3s in all four CD4+ subsets of Type 1 diabetes patients. The naive, central memory and Treg TCRB repertoires of patients appeared to be more similar to one another than those of healthy donors.

The source is a woman younger than 35 with type 1 diabetes. The sequencing sample was made of naive CD4+ T cells from blood.

CDR3 in DNA: TGTGCCAGCAGCCAAAGCCTACGCGGAGATACGCAGTATTTT. The encoded protein is CASSQSLRGDTQYF. The chain carries TRBV4-2 and TRBJ2-3; unclear D gene. V was cut by 2 bases and J by 5 bases, with 11 bases left in between. Per the germline V gene, CDR1 is LGHNA and CDR2 is YNFKEQ. CDR3 length: 14 residues.